The 6 T cell receptor beta chains presented below share a single source sample, sequenced in a study of blood T cell repertoires in COVID-19. Sequencing used immunoSEQ multiplex PCR; TCRdb keeps in-frame clones, though not all of them. The repertoire has almost 200,000 clones, about 82% of them found once; the top ten carry approximately 0.97%. The material sequenced was peripheral blood. These receptors were taken from a man in his sixties with COVID-19, enrolled during active disease.

V and J are TRBV12-3 or TRBV12-4 and TRBJ2-2; possibly TRBD2 for D (5 bases). CDR3 length: 13 amino acids. The germline V and J ends were trimmed by 3 bases and 3 bases, with 5 bases remaining between them. The CDR3 sequence: CASSFSDTGELFF. The CDR3 nucleotides are TGTGCCAGCAGTTTTAGCGACACCGGGGAGCTGTTTTTT.

The V and J genes are TRBV30 and TRBJ1-5; D is perhaps TRBD1 (5 bases). V lost 2 bases and J 0 bases, leaving 17 bases between the germline ends. CDR3 length: 17 amino acids. The V gene's germline CDR1 is GTSNPN and CDR2 SVGIG (reference sequence). The CDR3 sequence is CAWSPPGGEYSNQPQHF. The CDR3 DNA follows: TGTGCCTGGAGTCCACCGGGGGGGGAATATAGCAATCAGCCCCAGCATTTT.

The chain uses TRBV5-4 and TRBJ1-1; possible D gene TRBD1, 5 bases. This CDR3 is built from 15 residues. V was shortened by 0 bases and J by 5 bases, with 14 bases between the two germline ends. The germline V gene has CDR1 SGHNT and CDR2 YYREEE (reference sequence). Here the CDR3 DNA reads TGTGCCAGCAGCTTGGAGTCATGGGGGGGAACTGAAGCTTTCTTT. Translation: CASSLESWGGTEAFF.

The gene calls are TRBV5-1 and TRBJ1-5; D may be TRBD1 (5 bases). Germline CDR1 and CDR2: SGHRS and YFSETQ. The CDR3 is 14 amino acids. V was pared by 0 bases and J by 7 bases, with 11 bases between. The DNA for the CDR3 is TGCGCCAGCAGCTTGGTTGGGGGAGGCCAGCCCCAGCATTTT. Translated, it gives CASSLVGGGQPQHF.

On this clone itself: In the same sample, other DNA sequences code for this CDR3. The gene calls are TRBV3-1 (or the pseudogene TRBV3-2) and TRBJ1-2, with 7 positions matching TRBD1. The CDR3 is 15 residues long. Trimming took 4 bases from V and 0 from J; bases not matched to a gene: 5. Germline assignment: CDR1 LGHDT and CDR2 YNNKEL (reference sequence). CDR3 sequence: CASSPRQGANYGYTF. The CDR3 bases are TGTGCCAGCAGCCCCCGACAGGGAGCTAACTATGGCTACACCTTC.

The chain recombines TRBV3-1 (or the pseudogene TRBV3-2) with TRBJ2-7; D is uncertain. Germline CDR1 and CDR2: LGHDT and YNNKEL (reference sequence). V was shortened by 4 bases and J by 2 bases, with 9 bases between the two germline ends. CDR3 length equals 13 residues. The CDR3 sequence: CASSPSYPYEQYF. As DNA, the CDR3 is TGTGCCAGCAGCCCTTCCTACCCCTACGAGCAGTACTTC.